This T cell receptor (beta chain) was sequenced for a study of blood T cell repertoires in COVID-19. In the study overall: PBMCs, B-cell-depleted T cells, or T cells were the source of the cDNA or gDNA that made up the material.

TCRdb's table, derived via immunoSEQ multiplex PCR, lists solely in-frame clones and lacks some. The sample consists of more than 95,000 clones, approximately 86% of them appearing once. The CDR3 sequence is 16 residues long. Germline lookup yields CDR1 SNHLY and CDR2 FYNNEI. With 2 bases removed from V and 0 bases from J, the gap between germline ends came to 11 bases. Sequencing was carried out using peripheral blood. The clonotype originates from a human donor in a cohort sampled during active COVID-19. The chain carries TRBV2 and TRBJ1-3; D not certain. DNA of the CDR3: TGTGCCAGCAGTGAACTTTCCCCCTCCTCTGGAAACACCATATATTTT. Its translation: CASSELSPSSGNTIYF.